This T cell receptor (beta chain) stems from a study of T cell changes during pregnancy in multiple sclerosis. The CDR3 runs to 13 residues. V was shortened by 4 bases and J by 5 bases, with 11 bases between the two germline ends. CDR1 is SGHVS, CDR2 FQNEAQ, per germline. Sequenced by immunoSEQ multiplex PCR; TCRdb stores in-frame clones only, minus some. The sample lists about 59,000 clones; approximately 90% were seen once. Specimen: peripheral blood from another person, used as feeder cells. The sequence was collected from a human donor whose cells served as feeder cells for cultures in a pregnancy study. V is TRBV7-8 and J is TRBJ1-1, with a possible D match to TRBD1 (6 bases). As DNA, the CDR3 is TGTGCCAGCAGCTCCCAGGGGTGGACTGAAGCTTTCTTT. This translates into CASSSQGWTEAFF.